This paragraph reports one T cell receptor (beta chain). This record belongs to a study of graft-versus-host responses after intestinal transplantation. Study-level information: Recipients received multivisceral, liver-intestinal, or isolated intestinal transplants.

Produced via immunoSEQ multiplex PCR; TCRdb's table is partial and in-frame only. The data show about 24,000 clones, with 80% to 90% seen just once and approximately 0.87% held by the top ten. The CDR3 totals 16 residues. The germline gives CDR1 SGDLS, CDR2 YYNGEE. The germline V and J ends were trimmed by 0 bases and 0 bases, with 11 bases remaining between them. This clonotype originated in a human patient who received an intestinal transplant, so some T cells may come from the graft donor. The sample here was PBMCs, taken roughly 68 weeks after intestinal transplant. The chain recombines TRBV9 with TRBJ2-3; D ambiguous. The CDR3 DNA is TGTGCCAGCAGCGTAGGGCAGCTTACTAGCACAGATACGCAGTATTTT. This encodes CASSVGQLTSTDTQYF.